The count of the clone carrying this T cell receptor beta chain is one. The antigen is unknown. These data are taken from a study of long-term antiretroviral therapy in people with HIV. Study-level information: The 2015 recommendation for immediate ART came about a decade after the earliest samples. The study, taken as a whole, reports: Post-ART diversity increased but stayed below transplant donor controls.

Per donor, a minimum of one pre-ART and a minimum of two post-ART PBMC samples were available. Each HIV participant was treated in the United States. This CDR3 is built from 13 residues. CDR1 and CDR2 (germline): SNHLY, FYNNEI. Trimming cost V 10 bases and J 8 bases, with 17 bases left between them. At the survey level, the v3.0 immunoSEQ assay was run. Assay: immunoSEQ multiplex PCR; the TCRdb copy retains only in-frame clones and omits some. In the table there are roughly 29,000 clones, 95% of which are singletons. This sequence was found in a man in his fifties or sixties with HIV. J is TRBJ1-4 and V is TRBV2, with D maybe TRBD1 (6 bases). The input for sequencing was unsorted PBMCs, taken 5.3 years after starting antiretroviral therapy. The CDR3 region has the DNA TGTGCCACCACACTACGGGGGCCCGAAAAACTGTTTTTT. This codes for CATTLRGPEKLFF. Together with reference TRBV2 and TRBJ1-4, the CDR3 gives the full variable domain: EPEVTQTPSHQVTQMGQEVILRCVPISNHLYFYWYRQILGQKVEFLVSFYNNEISEKSEIFDDQFSVERPDGSNFTLKIRSTKLEDSAMYFCATTLRGPEKLFFGSGTQLSVL.